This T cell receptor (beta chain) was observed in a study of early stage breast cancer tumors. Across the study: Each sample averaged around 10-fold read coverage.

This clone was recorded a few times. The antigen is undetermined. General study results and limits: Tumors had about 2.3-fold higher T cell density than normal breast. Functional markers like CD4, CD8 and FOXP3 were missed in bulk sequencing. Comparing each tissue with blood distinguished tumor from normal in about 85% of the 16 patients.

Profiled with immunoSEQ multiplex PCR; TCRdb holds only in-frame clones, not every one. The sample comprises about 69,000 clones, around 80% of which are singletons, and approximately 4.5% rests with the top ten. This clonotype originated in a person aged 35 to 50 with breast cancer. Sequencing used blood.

Written as DNA, the CDR3 is TGTGCCAGCAGCTTAAGTCGCGTGGCTAACTATGGCTACACCTTC. Its protein product is CASSLSRVANYGYTF. The V and J genes are TRBV7-8 and TRBJ1-2, with D unresolved. The CDR3 loop spans 15 amino acids. Trimming left V 2 bases short and J 0 bases short, with 10 bases between. Germline V gives CDR1 SGHVS, CDR2 FQNEAQ.